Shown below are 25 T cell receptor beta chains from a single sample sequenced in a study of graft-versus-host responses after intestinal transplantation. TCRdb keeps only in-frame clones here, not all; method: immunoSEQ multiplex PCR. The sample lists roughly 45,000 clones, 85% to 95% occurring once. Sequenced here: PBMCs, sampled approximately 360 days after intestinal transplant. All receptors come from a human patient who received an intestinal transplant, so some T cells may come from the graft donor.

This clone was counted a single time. The CDR3 sequence: CSVEGRVYEQYF. In DNA, the CDR3 is TGCAGCGTTGAGGGCAGGGTCTACGAGCAGTACTTC. The V and J genes are TRBV29-1 and TRBJ2-7; possible D gene TRBD1, 5 bases. The CDR3 is 12 amino acids. Germline V gene lookup returns CDR1 SQVTM and CDR2 ANQGSEA. Between the trimmed V and J ends, which lost 3 bases and 3 bases, there was a span of 9 bases.

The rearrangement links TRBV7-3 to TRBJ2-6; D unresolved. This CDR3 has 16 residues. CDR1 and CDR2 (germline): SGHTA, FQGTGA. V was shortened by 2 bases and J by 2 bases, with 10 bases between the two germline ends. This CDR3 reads CASSLFARAGANVLTF. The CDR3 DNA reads TGTGCCAGCAGCTTATTTGCCCGGGCTGGGGCCAACGTCCTGACTTTC.

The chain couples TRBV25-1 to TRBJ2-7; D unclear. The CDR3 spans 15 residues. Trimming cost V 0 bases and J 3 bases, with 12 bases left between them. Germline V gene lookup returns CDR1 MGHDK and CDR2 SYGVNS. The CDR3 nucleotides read TGTGCCAGCAGTGAATACTCGACCGTCGGCTACGAGCAGTACTTC. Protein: CASSEYSTVGYEQYF.

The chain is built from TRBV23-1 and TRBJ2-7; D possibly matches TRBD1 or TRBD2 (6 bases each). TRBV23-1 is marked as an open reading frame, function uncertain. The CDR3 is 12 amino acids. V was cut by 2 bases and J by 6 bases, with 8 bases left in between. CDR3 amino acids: CASSQGGLEQYF. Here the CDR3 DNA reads TGCGCCAGCAGTCAAGGGGGGCTCGAGCAGTACTTC.

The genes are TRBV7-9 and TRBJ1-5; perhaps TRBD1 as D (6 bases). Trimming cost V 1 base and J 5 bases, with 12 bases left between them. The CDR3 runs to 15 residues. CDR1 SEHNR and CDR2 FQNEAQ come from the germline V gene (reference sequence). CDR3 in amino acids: CASSLEGRGDQPQHF. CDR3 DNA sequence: TGTGCCAGCAGCTTAGAAGGCAGGGGTGATCAGCCCCAGCATTTT.

CDR3 sequence: CASRTGQSSYNEQFF. CDR3 bases: TGTGCCAGCAGGACCGGACAAAGCTCCTACAATGAGCAGTTCTTC. The chain has TRBV7-9 and TRBJ2-1, with D tentatively TRBD1 (5 bases). Trimming removed 6 bases at V and 0 bases at J, with 12 bases between. The CDR3 covers 15 residues. Germline values: CDR1 SEHNR, CDR2 FQNEAQ (reference sequence).

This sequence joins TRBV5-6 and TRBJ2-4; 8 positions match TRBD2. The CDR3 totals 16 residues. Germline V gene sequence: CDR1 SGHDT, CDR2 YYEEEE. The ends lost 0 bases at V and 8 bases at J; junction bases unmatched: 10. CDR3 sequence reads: CASSLVSGISSDIQYF. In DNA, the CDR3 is TGTGCCAGCAGCTTGGTTAGCGGGATTTCGTCGGACATTCAGTACTTC.

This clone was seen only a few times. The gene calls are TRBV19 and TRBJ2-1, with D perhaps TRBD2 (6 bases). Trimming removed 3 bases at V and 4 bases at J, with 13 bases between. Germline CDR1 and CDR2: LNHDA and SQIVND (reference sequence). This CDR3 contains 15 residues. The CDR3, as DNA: TGTGCCAGTAGTATGCCGGAGGGAGGATACAATGAGCAGTTCTTC. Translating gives CASSMPEGGYNEQFF. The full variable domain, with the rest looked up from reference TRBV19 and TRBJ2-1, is DGGITQSPKYLFRKEGQNVTLSCEQNLNHDAMYWYRQDPGQGLRLIYYSQIVNDFQKGDIAEGYSVSREKKESFPLTVTSAQKNPTAFYLCASSMPEGGYNEQFFGPGTRLTVL.

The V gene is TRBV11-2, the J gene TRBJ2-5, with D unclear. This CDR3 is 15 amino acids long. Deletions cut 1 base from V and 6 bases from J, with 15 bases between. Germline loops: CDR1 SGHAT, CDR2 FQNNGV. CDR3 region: CASSLAPDRLKTQYF. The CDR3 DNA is TGTGCCAGCAGCTTAGCTCCGGATCGCCTGAAGACCCAGTACTTC.

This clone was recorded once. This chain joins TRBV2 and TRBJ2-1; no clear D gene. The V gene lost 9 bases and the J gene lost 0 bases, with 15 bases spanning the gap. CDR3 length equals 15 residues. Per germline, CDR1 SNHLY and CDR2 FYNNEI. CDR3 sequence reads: CASNEGLSSYNEQFF. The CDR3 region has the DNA TGTGCCAGTAACGAAGGGCTTAGCTCCTACAATGAGCAGTTCTTC.

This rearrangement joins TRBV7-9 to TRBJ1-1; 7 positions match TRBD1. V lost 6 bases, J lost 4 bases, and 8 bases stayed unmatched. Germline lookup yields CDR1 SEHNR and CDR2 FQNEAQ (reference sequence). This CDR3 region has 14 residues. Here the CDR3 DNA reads TGTGCCAGCAGGGAGACAGGGCGCCCCACTGAAGCTTTCTTT. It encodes CASRETGRPTEAFF.

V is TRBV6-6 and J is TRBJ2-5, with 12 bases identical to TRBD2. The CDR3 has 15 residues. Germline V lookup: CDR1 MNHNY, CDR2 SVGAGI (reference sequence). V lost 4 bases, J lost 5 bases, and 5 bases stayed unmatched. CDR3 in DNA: TGTGCCAGCAGTTCTAGCGGGAGGGCCGGTGAGACCCAGTACTTC. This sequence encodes CASSSSGRAGETQYF.

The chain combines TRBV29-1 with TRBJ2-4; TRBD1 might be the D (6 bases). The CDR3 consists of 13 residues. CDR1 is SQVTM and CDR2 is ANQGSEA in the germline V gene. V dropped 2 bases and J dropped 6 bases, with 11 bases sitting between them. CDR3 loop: CSVEPLGANIQYF. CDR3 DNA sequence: TGCAGCGTTGAACCTTTGGGGGCAAACATTCAGTACTTC. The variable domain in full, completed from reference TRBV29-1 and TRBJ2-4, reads SAVISQKPSRDICQRGTSLTIQCQVDSQVTMMFWYRQQPGQSLTLIATANQGSEATYESGFVIDKFPISRPNLTFSTLTVSNMSPEDSSIYLCSVEPLGANIQYFGAGTRLSVL.

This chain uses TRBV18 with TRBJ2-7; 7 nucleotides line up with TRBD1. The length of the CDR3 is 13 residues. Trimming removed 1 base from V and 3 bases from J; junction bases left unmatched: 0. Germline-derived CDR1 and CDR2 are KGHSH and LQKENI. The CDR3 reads CASSPRDSYEQYF. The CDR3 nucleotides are TGTGCCAGCTCACCACGGGACAGCTACGAGCAGTACTTC.

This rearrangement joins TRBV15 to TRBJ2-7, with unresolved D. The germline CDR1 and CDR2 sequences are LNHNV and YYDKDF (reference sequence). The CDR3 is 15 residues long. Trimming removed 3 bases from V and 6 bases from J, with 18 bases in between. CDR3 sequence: CATSRASRTHLEQYF. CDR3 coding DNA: TGTGCCACCAGCAGGGCAAGCAGGACCCATCTCGAGCAGTACTTC.

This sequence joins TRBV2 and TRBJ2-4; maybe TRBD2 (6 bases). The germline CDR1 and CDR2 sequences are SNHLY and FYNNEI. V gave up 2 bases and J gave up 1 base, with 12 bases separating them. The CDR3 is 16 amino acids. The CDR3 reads CASSEYAGFAKNIQYF. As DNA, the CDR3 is TGTGCCAGCAGTGAATACGCGGGATTTGCCAAAAACATTCAGTACTTC. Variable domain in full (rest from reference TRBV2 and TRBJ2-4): EPEVTQTPSHQVTQMGQEVILRCVPISNHLYFYWYRQILGQKVEFLVSFYNNEISEKSEIFDDQFSVERPDGSNFTLKIRSTKLEDSAMYFCASSEYAGFAKNIQYFGAGTRLSVL.

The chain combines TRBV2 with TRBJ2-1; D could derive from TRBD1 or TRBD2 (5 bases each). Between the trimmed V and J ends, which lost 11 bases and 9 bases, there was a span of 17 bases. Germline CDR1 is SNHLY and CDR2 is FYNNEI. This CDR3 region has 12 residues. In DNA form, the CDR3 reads TGTGCCGGGGGACCATCTTTCGGTGAGCAGTTCTTC. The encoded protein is CAGGPSFGEQFF. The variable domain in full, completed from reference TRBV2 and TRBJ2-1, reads EPEVTQTPSHQVTQMGQEVILRCVPISNHLYFYWYRQILGQKVEFLVSFYNNEISEKSEIFDDQFSVERPDGSNFTLKIRSTKLEDSAMYFCAGGPSFGEQFFGPGTRLTVL.

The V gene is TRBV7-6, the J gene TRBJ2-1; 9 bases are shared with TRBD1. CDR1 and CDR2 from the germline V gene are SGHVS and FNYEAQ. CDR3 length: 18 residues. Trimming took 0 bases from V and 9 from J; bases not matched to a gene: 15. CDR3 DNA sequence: TGTGCCAGCAGCTTAGCCTACAGTTCCGGGACAGGGACCGGTGAGCAGTTCTTC. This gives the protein CASSLAYSSGTGTGEQFF.

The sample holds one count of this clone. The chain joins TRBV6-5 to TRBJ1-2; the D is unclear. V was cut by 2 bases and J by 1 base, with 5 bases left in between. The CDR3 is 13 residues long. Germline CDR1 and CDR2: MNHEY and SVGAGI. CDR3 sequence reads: CASSYDYNYGYTF. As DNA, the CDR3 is TGTGCCAGCAGTTACGATTATAACTATGGCTACACCTTC.

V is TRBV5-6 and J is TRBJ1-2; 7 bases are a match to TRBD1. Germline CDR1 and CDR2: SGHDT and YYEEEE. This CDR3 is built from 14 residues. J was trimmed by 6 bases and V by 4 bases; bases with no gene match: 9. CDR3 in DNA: TGTGCCAGCAGCCTTGTTGAACAGGGGCATGGCTACACCTTC. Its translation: CASSLVEQGHGYTF. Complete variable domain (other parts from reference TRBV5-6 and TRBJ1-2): DAGVTQSPTHLIKTRGQQVTLRCSPKSGHDTVSWYQQALGQGPQFIFQYYEEEERQRGNFPDRFSGHQFPNYSSELNVNALLLGDSALYLCASSLVEQGHGYTFGSGTRLTVV.

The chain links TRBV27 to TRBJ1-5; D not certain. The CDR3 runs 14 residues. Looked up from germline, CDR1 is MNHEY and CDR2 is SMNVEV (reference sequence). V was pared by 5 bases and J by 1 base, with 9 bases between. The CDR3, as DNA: TGTGCCAGCAGTCCCAGTGGGAGCAATCAGCCCCAGCATTTT. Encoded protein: CASSPSGSNQPQHF.

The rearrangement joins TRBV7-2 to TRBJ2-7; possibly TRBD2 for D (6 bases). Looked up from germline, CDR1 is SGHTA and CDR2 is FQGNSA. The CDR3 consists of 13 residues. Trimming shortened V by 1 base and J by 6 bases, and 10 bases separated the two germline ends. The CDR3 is CASSLVRESEQYF. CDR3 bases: TGTGCCAGCAGCTTAGTTCGGGAGTCCGAGCAGTACTTC. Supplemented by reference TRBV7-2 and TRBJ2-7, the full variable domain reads GAGVSQSPSNKVTEKGKDVELRCDPISGHTALYWYRQSLGQGLEFLIYFQGNSAPDKSGLPSDRFSAERTGGSVSTLTIQRTQQEDSAVYLCASSLVRESEQYFGPGTRLTVT.

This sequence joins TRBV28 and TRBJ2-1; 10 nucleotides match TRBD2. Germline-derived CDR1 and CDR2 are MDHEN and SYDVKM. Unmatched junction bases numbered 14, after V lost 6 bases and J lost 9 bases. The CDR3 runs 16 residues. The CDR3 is CASSPLLAGDSGEQFF. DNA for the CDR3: TGTGCCAGCAGCCCACTCCTAGCGGGAGACAGCGGTGAGCAGTTCTTC.

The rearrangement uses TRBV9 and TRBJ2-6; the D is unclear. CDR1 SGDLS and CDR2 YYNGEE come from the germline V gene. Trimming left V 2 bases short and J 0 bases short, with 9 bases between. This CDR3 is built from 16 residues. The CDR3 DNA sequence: TGTGCCAGCAGCGTCAGCAGCACCTCTGGGGCCAACGTCCTGACTTTC. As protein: CASSVSSTSGANVLTF.

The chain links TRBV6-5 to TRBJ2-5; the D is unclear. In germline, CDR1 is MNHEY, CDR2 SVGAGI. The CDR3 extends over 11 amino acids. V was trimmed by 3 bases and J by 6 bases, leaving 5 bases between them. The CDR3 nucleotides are TGTGCCAGCAGTTATAGGCAGACCCAGTACTTC. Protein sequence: CASSYRQTQYF.